What follows are 29 T cell receptor beta chains derived from one specimen sequenced in a study of T cell responses to AZD1222 COVID-19 vaccine. Only in-frame clones appear in the TCRdb table, and some are missing; sequencing was by immunoSEQ multiplex PCR. The sample includes about 94,000 clones, roughly 89% of them seen just once. Sequencing was performed on peripheral blood, taken on day 0 of AZD1222 vaccination. All receptors come from an adult in good health.

This clone is a singleton in its sample. The chain combines TRBV27 with TRBJ1-6; D possibly corresponds to TRBD1 (5 bases). Germline V gene lookup returns CDR1 MNHEY and CDR2 SMNVEV (reference sequence). This CDR3 is built from 12 residues. Trimming cost V 4 bases and J 10 bases, with 8 bases left between them. The CDR3 sequence: CASSSRESPLHF. The CDR3, as DNA: TGTGCCAGCAGTTCCAGGGAGTCACCCCTCCACTTT.

This chain uses TRBV11-2 with TRBJ2-2; 7 positions match TRBD1. CDR1 SGHAT and CDR2 FQNNGV come from the germline V gene. J lost 0 bases, V lost 5 bases, and 9 bases had no gene match. The CDR3 is 17 residues long. CDR3 nucleotide sequence: TGTGCCAGCAGCACCCGACAGGGAGCCTCGAACACCGGGGAGCTGTTTTTT. It specifies CASSTRQGASNTGELFF.

The V and J genes are TRBV19 and TRBJ2-3; no firm D call. The CDR3 is 17 residues long. The germline gives CDR1 LNHDA, CDR2 SQIVND (reference sequence). V lost 0 bases and J 3 bases, leaving 16 bases between the germline ends. CDR3 nucleotides: TGTGCCAGTAGTATAGATCCGCCTCGAACCGGGACAGATACGCAGTATTTT. This gives the protein CASSIDPPRTGTDTQYF.

The genes are TRBV4-3 and TRBJ2-3; TRBD2 agrees at 10 bases. Germline values: CDR1 LGHNA, CDR2 YSLEER. Trimming removed 0 bases from V and 2 bases from J; junction bases left unmatched: 5. The CDR3 sequence is 17 residues long. The CDR3 sequence: CASSQEALAGVTDTQYF. The CDR3 region has the DNA TGCGCCAGCAGCCAAGAGGCCCTAGCGGGGGTCACAGATACGCAGTATTTT.

The chain is built from TRBV19 and TRBJ1-1, with 7 bases fitting TRBD1. Germline CDR1 LNHDA, CDR2 SQIVND (reference sequence). V trimming: 5 bases; J trimming: 1 base; junction bases outside the gene matches: 1. This CDR3 is built from 13 residues. As DNA, the CDR3 is TGTGCCAGTAGTGGGGACAGGAACACTGAAGCTTTCTTT. It translates to CASSGDRNTEAFF.

This chain connects TRBV11-3 to TRBJ2-1; 9 bases agree with TRBD1. Germline-derived CDR1 and CDR2 are SGHNT and YENEEA. V was clipped by 2 bases and J by 8 bases; unmatched bases: 10. This CDR3 contains 16 residues. This CDR3 is CASSLTPGQGVYEQFF. The CDR3 region has the DNA TGTGCCAGCAGCTTAACCCCGGGACAGGGTGTTTATGAGCAGTTCTTC.

This clone was seen more than once but under ten times. Other nucleotide sequences in the sample specify the same CDR3. This chain joins TRBV7-9 and TRBJ1-1, with D possibly matching TRBD1 (5 bases). The CDR3 sequence is 13 residues long. CDR1 SEHNR and CDR2 FQNEAQ come from the germline V gene (reference sequence). The V and J ends lost 1 base and 4 bases respectively, with 7 bases between them. CDR3 residues: CASSLDQGTEAFF. CDR3 nucleotides: TGTGCCAGCAGCTTAGATCAGGGCACTGAAGCTTTCTTT.

J is TRBJ2-1 and V is TRBV11-2; 9 positions match TRBD2. This CDR3 has 18 amino acids. Germline V gives CDR1 SGHAT, CDR2 FQNNGV. V gave up 1 base and J gave up 2 bases; unmatched junction bases: 9. In DNA, the CDR3 is TGTGCCAGCAGCTTAGTTAGTGTTAGCGGGGGTCCCTACAATGAGCAGTTCTTC. Amino acid sequence: CASSLVSVSGGPYNEQFF.

The gene calls are TRBV18 and TRBJ2-3; D call uncertain. Germline CDR1 reads KGHSH; CDR2 reads LQKENI. V shed 0 bases and J shed 8 bases, with 15 bases lying between them. This CDR3 is built from 15 residues. CDR3 bases: TGTGCCAGCTCACCACCGGGCCAACAGTCTGCTACGCAGTATTTT. Amino acids: CASSPPGQQSATQYF. The full variable domain, rest sourced from reference TRBV18 and TRBJ2-3, is NAGVMQNPRHLVRRRGQEARLRCSPMKGHSHVYWYRQLPEEGLKFMVYLQKENIIDESGMPKERFSAEFPKEGPSILRIQQVVRGDSAAYFCASSPPGQQSATQYFGPGTRLTVL.

The CDR3 loop is CASSGASREKLFF. In DNA, the CDR3 is TGTGCCAGCAGTGGGGCGAGTCGTGAAAAACTGTTTTTT. The rearrangement links TRBV12-3 or TRBV12-4 to TRBJ1-4, with D possibly TRBD1 on 5 matching bases. The CDR3 has 13 amino acids. V was pared by 5 bases and J by 7 bases, with 11 bases between.

V and J are TRBV7-2 and TRBJ2-7, with D unclear. V gave up 2 bases and J gave up 6 bases, with 8 bases separating them. Germline V lookup: CDR1 SGHTA, CDR2 FQGNSA. The CDR3 runs to 12 residues. The CDR3 protein is CASSLIRSEQYF. In DNA form, the CDR3 reads TGTGCCAGCAGCTTAATACGGTCCGAGCAGTACTTC.

This chain links TRBV5-4 with TRBJ2-2; D possibly matches TRBD1 or TRBD2 (6 bases each). The CDR3 sequence is 13 residues long. CDR1 is SGHNT, CDR2 YYREEE, per germline (reference sequence). Trimming pared 3 bases from V and 9 bases from J, leaving 12 bases between. The CDR3 DNA reads as TGTGCCAGCAGCTCGGGGGCGCACAGGGAGCTGTTTTTT. Amino acid sequence: CASSSGAHRELFF.

A remark on this clone: In the same sample, other DNA sequences code for this CDR3. This sequence joins TRBV6-6 and TRBJ1-3; possible D gene TRBD1, 5 bases. This CDR3 has 13 amino acids. The germline V and J ends were trimmed by 5 bases and 1 base, with 6 bases remaining between them. Germline CDR1 and CDR2: MNHNY and SVGAGI (reference sequence). CDR3 DNA sequence: TGTGCCAGCAGTCAGGGTTCTGGAAACACCATATATTTT. Protein: CASSQGSGNTIYF.

The chain recombines TRBV10-3 with TRBJ2-7; D is ambiguous. The V gene's germline CDR1 is ENHRY and CDR2 SYGVKD. There are 12 residues in the CDR3. V dropped 3 bases and J dropped 3 bases, with 6 bases sitting between them. This CDR3 reads CAISEGGYEQYF. DNA of the CDR3: TGTGCCATCAGTGAAGGCGGCTACGAGCAGTACTTC.

This chain uses TRBV13 with TRBJ1-6; 7 bases are shared with TRBD1. The CDR3 sequence is 14 residues long. The V gene's germline CDR1 is PRHDT and CDR2 FYEKMQ (reference sequence). V was pared by 3 bases and J by 11 bases, with 7 bases of the junction left unmatched. The CDR3 coding sequence is TGTGCCAGCAGCTTCCGACAGGGAGGGACACCCCTCCACTTT. It codes for CASSFRQGGTPLHF.

This chain connects TRBV30 to TRBJ2-4; tentatively, D is TRBD1 or TRBD2 (5 bases each). The V gene lost 1 base and the J gene lost 0 bases, with 10 bases spanning the gap. The CDR3 sequence is 15 residues long. The germline CDR1 and CDR2 sequences are GTSNPN and SVGIG (reference sequence). In nucleotides, the CDR3 is TGTGCCTGGAGTGGGGGCGGGTTAGCCAAAAACATTCAGTACTTC. Translated, it gives CAWSGGGLAKNIQYF.

The V and J genes are TRBV12-3 or TRBV12-4 and TRBJ2-7; D is undetermined. CDR3 length equals 11 residues. The germline V and J ends were trimmed by 4 bases and 3 bases, with 4 bases remaining between them. CDR3 in DNA: TGTGCCAGCAGTTACTACTACGAGCAGTACTTC. Protein product: CASSYYYEQYF.

This clone was detected only once. V is TRBV9 and J is TRBJ1-4; D gene uncertain. Trimming took off 3 bases at V and 0 bases at J, with 9 bases between the two ends. Germline values: CDR1 SGDLS, CDR2 YYNGEE. The CDR3 spans 15 residues. In DNA form, the CDR3 reads TGTGCCAGCAGCGCTACAGCTGCAACTAATGAAAAACTGTTTTTT. Translation gives CASSATAATNEKLFF.

This rearrangement joins TRBV27 to TRBJ1-6; 7 positions match TRBD1. The CDR3 is 14 amino acids. Trimming cost V 8 bases and J 7 bases; bases outside gene matches: 8. Germline loops: CDR1 MNHEY, CDR2 SMNVEV (reference sequence). CDR3 loop: CASRVGQSNSPLHF. The DNA of the CDR3 is TGTGCCAGCCGTGTGGGACAGTCCAATTCACCCCTCCACTTT.

The rearrangement uses TRBV14 and TRBJ1-2, with D maybe TRBD1 (5 bases). From germline, CDR1 is SGHDN and CDR2 FVKESK. Trimming removed 0 bases at V and 3 bases at J, with 11 bases between. The CDR3 has 15 residues. CDR3 in amino acids: CASSQDPGTYYGYTF. DNA of the CDR3: TGTGCCAGCAGCCAAGACCCCGGGACTTACTATGGCTACACCTTC.

The V gene is TRBV25-1, the J gene TRBJ1-1, with unresolved D. Deletions cut 4 bases from V and 7 bases from J, with 16 bases between. Germline CDR1 MGHDK, CDR2 SYGVNS. The CDR3 covers 14 residues. CDR3 protein: CASSADGVGFEAFF. CDR3 DNA: TGTGCCAGCAGTGCCGACGGGGTAGGTTTTGAAGCTTTCTTT.

As to this clone: The junction departs from germline at one end; a sequencing error may be responsible. The V gene is TRBV7-2, the J gene TRBJ1-2; TRBD1 might be the D (5 bases). CDR1 and CDR2 from the germline V gene are SGHTA and FQGNSA. CDR3 length: 11 amino acids. This CDR3 is CASSSTAPQCF. The CDR3 region has the DNA TGTGCCAGCAGCTCGACAGCCCCTCAGTGCTTC.

The rearrangement links TRBV5-1 to TRBJ1-3, with D uncertain. V was clipped by 0 bases and J by 0 bases, with 4 bases between them. CDR1 is SGHRS, CDR2 YFSETQ, per germline. The CDR3 extends over 14 amino acids. The CDR3 is CASSLDPSGNTIYF. CDR3 coding DNA: TGCGCCAGCAGCTTGGATCCCTCTGGAAACACCATATATTTT.

The genes are TRBV2 and TRBJ2-7; perhaps D is TRBD1 or TRBD2 (5 bases each). Germline-derived CDR1 and CDR2 are SNHLY and FYNNEI. CDR3 length equals 15 residues. V gave up 9 bases and J gave up 0 bases, with 18 bases separating them. CDR3 residues: CASKGERGSSYEQYF. CDR3 nucleotides: TGTGCCAGTAAGGGCGAGAGGGGAAGCTCCTACGAGCAGTACTTC.

The chain combines TRBV6-5 with TRBJ1-5, with 8 bases identical to TRBD1. The junction had 7 bases not matched to a gene; V was cut back by 6 bases and J by 6 bases. Germline V CDR1 and CDR2: MNHEY, SVGAGI. CDR3 length: 14 amino acids. As DNA, the CDR3 is TGTGCCAGCAGGACGGACAGGGAAGCTCAGCCCCAGCATTTT. Translating gives CASRTDREAQPQHF.

The V gene is TRBV7-8, the J gene TRBJ2-5; TRBD1 aligns across 10 bases. The length of the CDR3 is 18 residues. Germline loops: CDR1 SGHVS, CDR2 FQNEAQ. Trimming took 2 bases from V and 2 from J; bases not matched to a gene: 11. In DNA, the CDR3 is TGTGCCAGCAGCTTATTCACACAGACAGGGGGCCCACAAGAGACCCAGTACTTC. Encoded protein: CASSLFTQTGGPQETQYF.

The genes are TRBV5-4 and TRBJ1-2, with a tentative D call TRBD1 (6 bases). The CDR3 length is 13 residues. V lost 3 bases to trimming and J lost 7 bases, with 13 bases between them. Germline V gene lookup returns CDR1 SGHNT and CDR2 YYREEE (reference sequence). The CDR3, as DNA: TGTGCCAGCAGCTCGGTGGGGGGGCTTGGCTACACCTTC. Protein sequence: CASSSVGGLGYTF.

The gene calls are TRBV6-2 or TRBV6-3 and TRBJ2-7, with 7 bases that match TRBD2. The CDR3 has 16 amino acids. Germline CDR1 is MNHEY and CDR2 is SVGEGT. Germline trimming cut 2 bases from V and 1 base from J; bases unmatched to any gene: 8. The CDR3 loop reads CASSYPQGRGSYEQYF. The CDR3 coding sequence is TGTGCCAGCAGTTACCCCCAAGGGCGGGGGTCCTACGAGCAGTACTTC.

The chain joins TRBV11-2 to TRBJ2-7; TRBD2 agrees at 12 bases. The CDR3 runs to 14 residues. V dropped 5 bases and J dropped 3; count of bases not matched to a gene: 2. The germline CDR1 and CDR2 sequences are SGHAT and FQNNGV. The DNA for the CDR3 is TGTGCCAGCAGCCCACTAGCGGGGGGCTACGAGCAGTACTTC. This codes for CASSPLAGGYEQYF.